The 6 T cell receptor beta chains given below trace back to one sample, sequenced in a study of T cells in Graves' hyperthyroidism and ophthalmopathy. TCR beta CDR3 sequences were amplified from RNA transcripts. TCR CDR3 regions were first amplified by RT-PCR with HTBI primers. TCRdb redid the calling of the multiplex PCR reads with MiXCR, one entry per CDR3 protein. Among some 400,000 distinct CDR3 sequences listed, more than 11% were seen once. The specimen sequenced was blood. The receptor source for this set is a woman aged 60-70 years with Graves' hyperthyroidism.

This clonotype was seen repeatedly, ten times or more. The gene calls are TRBV7-8 and TRBJ2-7, with 11 bases fitting TRBD2. V lost 0 bases, J lost 4 bases, and 2 bases stayed unmatched. In germline, CDR1 is SGHVS, CDR2 FQNEAQ. The CDR3 runs to 15 residues. The CDR3 here is CASSLATSGSYEQYF. Written as DNA, the CDR3 is TGTGCCAGCAGCTTAGCCACTAGCGGGAGTTACGAGCAGTACTTC.

Concerning this clonotype: At one of its ends the junction is not consistent with the germline gene, which may arise from a read error. V and J are TRBV12-3 or TRBV12-4 and TRBJ2-3; D might be TRBD1 or TRBD2, each matching 5 bases. CDR3 length: 13 residues. The CDR3, as DNA: TGCGCCAGCAGCCAAGCCCCGGGACCCCTGCAGTATTTT. This gives the protein CASSQAPGPLQYF.

This clonotype has ten or more counts. The CDR3 sequence is CASSQEPAGGQETQYF. The CDR3 coding sequence is TGTGCCAGCAGCCAAGAGCCAGCGGGAGGCCAAGAGACCCAGTACTTC. The chain couples TRBV4-2 to TRBJ2-5, with TRBD2 identical over 9 bases. In germline, CDR1 is LGHNA, CDR2 YNFKEQ. With V trimmed by 0 bases and J by 1 base, 3 bases remained unmatched. This CDR3 has 16 residues.

This clonotype occurred once. This chain joins TRBV20-1 and TRBJ2-5; D gene uncertain. Germline CDR1 is DFQATT and CDR2 is SNEGSKA (reference sequence). CDR3 length: 14 amino acids. The V and J ends lost 0 bases and 6 bases respectively, with 14 bases between them. As DNA, the CDR3 is TGCAGTGCTAGAGATGGTTCCAGATCCCAGACCCAGTACTTC. This codes for CSARDGSRSQTQYF.

This clonotype was seen only a few times. The chain combines TRBV28 with TRBJ1-6; no firm D call. Germline V lookup: CDR1 MDHEN, CDR2 SYDVKM. Trimming cost V 4 bases and J 9 bases, with 13 bases left between them. This CDR3 region has 14 residues. This CDR3 is CASSSASGPSPLHF. For the CDR3, the DNA is TGTGCCAGCAGTTCGGCTTCCGGGCCTTCACCCCTCCACTTT.

The V and J genes are TRBV4-1 and TRBJ1-5; D unresolved. Trimming left V 4 bases short and J 0 bases short, with 10 bases between. This CDR3 spans 15 amino acids. Germline CDR1 MGHRA, CDR2 YSYEKL. The CDR3 is CASSPYPYSNQPQHF. For the CDR3, the DNA is TGCGCCAGCAGCCCGTATCCTTATAGCAATCAGCCCCAGCATTTT.